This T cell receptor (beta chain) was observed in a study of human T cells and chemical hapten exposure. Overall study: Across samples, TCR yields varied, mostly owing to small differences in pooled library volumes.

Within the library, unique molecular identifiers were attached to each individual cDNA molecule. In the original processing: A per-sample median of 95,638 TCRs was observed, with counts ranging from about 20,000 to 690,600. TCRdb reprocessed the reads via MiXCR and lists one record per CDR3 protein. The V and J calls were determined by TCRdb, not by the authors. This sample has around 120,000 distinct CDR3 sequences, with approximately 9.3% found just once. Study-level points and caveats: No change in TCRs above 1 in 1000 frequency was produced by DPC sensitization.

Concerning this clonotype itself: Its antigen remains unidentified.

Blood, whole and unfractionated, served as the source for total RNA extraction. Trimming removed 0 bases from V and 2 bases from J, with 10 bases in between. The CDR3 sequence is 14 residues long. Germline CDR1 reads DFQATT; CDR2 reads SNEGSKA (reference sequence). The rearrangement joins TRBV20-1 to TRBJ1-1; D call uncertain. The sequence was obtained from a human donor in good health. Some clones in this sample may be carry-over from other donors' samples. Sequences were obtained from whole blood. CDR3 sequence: CSARDARKNTEAFF. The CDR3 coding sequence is TGCAGTGCTAGAGATGCGCGGAAAAACACTGAAGCTTTCTTT.